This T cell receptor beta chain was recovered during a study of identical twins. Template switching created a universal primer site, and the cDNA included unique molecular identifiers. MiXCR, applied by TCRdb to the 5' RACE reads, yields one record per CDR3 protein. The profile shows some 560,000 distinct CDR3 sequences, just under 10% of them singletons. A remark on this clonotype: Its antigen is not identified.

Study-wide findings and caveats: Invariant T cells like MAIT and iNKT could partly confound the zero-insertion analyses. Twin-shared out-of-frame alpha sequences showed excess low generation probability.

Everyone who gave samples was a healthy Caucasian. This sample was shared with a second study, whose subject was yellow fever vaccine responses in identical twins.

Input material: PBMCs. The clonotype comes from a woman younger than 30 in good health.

CDR3 protein: CASSLVQGVSGANVLTF. CDR3 DNA: TGTGCCAGCAGCTTAGTACAGGGGGTATCCGGGGCCAACGTCCTGACTTTC. This chain joins TRBV11-1 and TRBJ2-6; TRBD1 matches at 8 bases. The CDR3 spans 17 residues. V was clipped by 1 base and J by 4 bases; unmatched bases: 6. Looked up from germline, CDR1 is SGHAT and CDR2 is FQDESV (reference sequence). Filled out from reference TRBV11-1 and TRBJ2-6, the complete variable domain reads EAEVAQSPRYKITEKSQAVAFWCDPISGHATLYWYRQILGQGPELLVQFQDESVVDDSQLPKDRFSAERLKGVDSTLKIQPAELGDSAMYLCASSLVQGVSGANVLTFGAGSRLTVL.